This T cell receptor (beta chain) is from a study of identifying expanded T cells in peripheral blood. Germline lookup yields CDR1 MGHRA and CDR2 YSYEKL. Trimming left V 1 base short and J 5 bases short, with 23 bases between. The CDR3 runs to 18 residues. The data were produced by immunoSEQ multiplex PCR, yet TCRdb's version contains in-frame clones alone and is incomplete. The table lists about 86,000 clones, roughly 81% of them singletons. Remarks on this clone: No antigen is known for it.

General study findings and limits: Two-week clone count variance significantly increased as total template count grew.

Collection occurred without any documented infections or immune events in donors. The sequence was obtained from a person aged 18 to 69 in good health. Source material: blood. The rearrangement joins TRBV4-1 to TRBJ1-2; D possibly corresponds to TRBD1 (5 bases). The CDR3 spells CASSQGWVKGAKAYGYTF. The CDR3 DNA reads TGCGCCAGCAGCCAAGGTTGGGTCAAAGGGGCTAAAGCTTATGGCTACACCTTC.